Listed below are T cell receptor beta chains from one sample, sequenced in a study of beta chain features in type 1 diabetes. The data were produced by immunoSEQ multiplex PCR, yet TCRdb's version contains in-frame clones alone and is incomplete. This sample has 400,000 to 500,000 clones, with over 11% found just once. Sequencing used naive CD4+ T cells from blood. Receptor source: a man aged 25-40 years in good health. Both conserved end residues are part of each CDR3. Each record gives: clone size, D gene, V gene, J gene, CDR3 protein, CDR3 DNA. A D gene is named only where the DNA matches it firmly. Expanded clones are given a class, and other clones once, few, many or no size at all.

-	TRBD1	TRBV27	TRBJ2-2	CASKEDRGPVDTGELFF	TGTGCCAGCAAGGAAGACAGGGGGCCGGTCGACACCGGGGAGCTGTTTTTT
-	-	TRBV7-3	TRBJ2-1	CASSLMGTGEQFF	TGTGCCAGCAGCTTAATGGGTACCGGTGAGCAGTTCTTC
-	-	TRBV4-2	TRBJ2-3	CASSQEGAGTDTQYF	TGTGCCAGCAGCCAAGAAGGCGCGGGAACAGATACGCAGTATTTT
few	-	TRBV19	TRBJ2-1	CASSIGVSSYNEQFF	TGTGCCAGTAGTATTGGGGTTTCCTCCTACAATGAGCAGTTCTTC
few	-	TRBV4-2	TRBJ1-1	CASSQDWPQSDTEAFF	TGTGCCAGCAGCCAAGATTGGCCTCAATCGGACACTGAAGCTTTCTTT
-	TRBD2	TRBV7-2	TRBJ2-3	CASSLRPQGGSTDTQYF	TGTGCCAGCAGCTTAAGGCCCCAGGGAGGGAGCACAGATACGCAGTATTTT
few	TRBD1	TRBV7-9	TRBJ1-2	CASSLGAQGISVYGYTF	TGTGCCAGCAGCTTAGGGGCACAGGGGATAAGTGTCTATGGCTACACCTTC
few	-	TRBV29-1	TRBJ2-1	CSVEAAYNEQFF	TGCAGCGTTGAAGCAGCGTACAATGAGCAGTTCTTC
-	TRBD1	TRBV5-4	TRBJ1-1	CASSSGQGDTEAFF	TGTGCCAGCAGCTCCGGACAGGGGGACACTGAAGCTTTCTTT
-	-	TRBV21-1	TRBJ2-2	CASSKIVRAGVTGELFF	TGTGCCAGCAGCAAAATCGTTCGCGCGGGTGTAACCGGGGAGCTGTTTTTT
few	-	TRBV29-1	TRBJ1-1	CSVEFNGATEAFF	TGCAGCGTTGAATTTAACGGGGCCACTGAAGCTTTCTTT
-	TRBD1	TRBV5-6	TRBJ2-3	CASSRDRGGTDTQYF	TGTGCCAGCAGCCGTGACAGGGGAGGCACAGATACGCAGTATTTT
-	-	TRBV6-5	TRBJ1-2	CASTGRGGYTF	TGTGCCAGCACAGGAAGGGGAGGCTACACCTTC
few	-	TRBV19	TRBJ1-2	CASSGQFYGYTF	TGTGCCAGTAGTGGCCAGTTCTATGGCTACACCTTC
-	-	TRBV2	TRBJ2-5	CASSDLKLAGDQETQYF	TGTGCCAGCAGTGATCTTAAGCTAGCTGGAGACCAAGAGACCCAGTACTTC
few	-	TRBV4-3	TRBJ2-5	CASSQARAWGGETQYF	TGCGCCAGCAGCCAAGCACGAGCATGGGGCGGAGAGACCCAGTACTTC
many	-	TRBV14	TRBJ1-1	CASSEGGEAFF	TGTGCCAGCAGCGAGGGAGGTGAAGCTTTCTTT
-	-	TRBV13	TRBJ2-1	CASSLGLVVHEQFF	TGTGCCAGCAGCTTAGGCCTAGTCGTCCATGAGCAGTTCTTC
-	TRBD1	TRBV11-3	TRBJ2-1	CASSARTGQISYNEQFF	TGTGCCAGCAGCGCCAGGACAGGGCAAATCTCCTACAATGAGCAGTTCTTC
few	TRBD2	TRBV5-1	TRBJ2-5	CASSSGLAGETQYF	TGCGCCAGCAGCTCCGGACTAGCAGGAGAGACCCAGTACTTC
-	-	TRBV6-1	TRBJ2-5	CASSVVVQETQYF	TGTGCCAGCAGTGTTGTGGTCCAAGAGACCCAGTACTTC
few	-	TRBV27	TRBJ1-1	CASSSEANTEAFF	TGTGCCAGCAGTTCCGAGGCGAACACTGAAGCTTTCTTT
few	-	TRBV5-1	TRBJ2-5	CASNNGNRETQYF	TGCGCCAGCAACAACGGGAATCGAGAGACCCAGTACTTC
-	TRBD1	TRBV6-5	TRBJ2-1	CASSSPSGQGTEQFF	TGTGCCAGCAGCTCCCCGTCCGGACAGGGGACTGAGCAGTTCTTC
few	TRBD2	TRBV5-1	TRBJ2-1	CASSSRLARSYNEQFF	TGCGCCAGCAGCTCACGACTAGCGCGGAGCTACAATGAGCAGTTCTTC
-	TRBD1	TRBV5-4	TRBJ1-1	CASSLGTGGSEAFF	TGTGCCAGCAGCTTGGGGACAGGAGGCTCTGAAGCTTTCTTT
-	-	TRBV7-9	TRBJ1-1	CASSSLPGNTEAFF	TGTGCCAGCAGCTCCTTACCCGGGAACACTGAAGCTTTCTTT
-	-	TRBV30	TRBJ2-3	CAWNSVTDTQYF	TGTGCCTGGAACTCGGTCACAGATACGCAGTATTTT
few	-	TRBV19	TRBJ2-7	CASGQRETYEQYF	TGTGCCTCCGGACAGAGGGAAACCTACGAGCAGTACTTC
-	TRBD1	TRBV5-4	TRBJ2-5	CASNRQGRETQYF	TGTGCCAGCAACCGACAGGGAAGAGAGACCCAGTACTTC